Below, one TCR beta chain is given with its context. The target of this receptor is not known. Within one base of it there is no much larger clone, and no base qualities were kept. The CDR3 measures 16 amino acids from cysteine to phenylalanine. The read is trimmed to its CDR3 DNA, 48 bases read in frame from base 1. Reading the germline V gene gives CDR1 SGHRS and CDR2 YFSETQ. V is reduced by 4 bases and J by 5 bases, leaving a spacing of 18 bases between them. The source of the sample is a study of patients and donors after allogeneic stem cell transplantation (dated by TCRdb to 2019 to 2021). The library was generated by RT-PCR. Sequencing used a NextSeq 550. Starting from the raw public reads, TCRdb applied fastp trimming at Q25, assembled clones with MiXCR and retained in-frame beta chains. Each CDR3 protein appears once, grouped with its most common genes and DNA. In all, the sample holds about 110,000 distinct CDR3 sequences, and 35% of those were seen once. The ten largest clones represent around 26% of the sample.

The chain uses TRBV5-1 and TRBJ1-4; a tentative D call is TRBD1 (5 bases match). Sequencing input: blood, either unsorted or a sorted T cell fraction (not recorded which). The TCR originated in a human donor who was either an allogeneic HSCT recipient or a stem cell or donor lymphocyte infusion donor (not recorded which). It is not recorded whose cells these are; they may come from a transplant donor. The CDR3 has the sequence CASSEGLGLPNEKLFF. The sequenced DNA: TGCGCCAGCAGCGAAGGACTGGGACTCCCGAATGAAAAACTGTTTTTT. Here the CDR3 is joined to the reference TRBV5-1 and TRBJ1-4 genes, and the full variable domain is: KAGVTQTPRYLIKTRGQQVTLSCSPISGHRSVSWYQQTPGQGLQFLFEYFSETQRNKGNFPGRFSGRQFSNSRSEMNVSTLELGDSALYLCASSEGLGLPNEKLFFGSGTQLSVL.